This T cell receptor beta chain is drawn from a study of technical replicates of blood from several donors (dated by TCRdb to about 2017). The library was produced with the immunoSEQ multiplex PCR assay. TCRdb provides this immuneACCESS table in a form limited to in-frame rearrangements. Some clones are lacking; in checked studies, under half of them reflect an unresolved V gene, and why the rest are absent is not known. Counted in this sample were 75,000 to 90,000 clones; 93% of them appeared once. The ten top clones hold 0.2% to 0.25% of the sample. On this clone itself: Its antigen remains undetermined. No quality values exist for individual bases; no much larger clone is one base distant.

V and J lose 4 bases and 1 base, and a span of 9 bases separates them. Spanning cysteine to phenylalanine, the CDR3 consists of 14 amino acids. CDR3 DNA is the only sequence kept; it has 42 bases, read in frame from the first base. From the germline V gene, CDR1 is ENHRY and CDR2 is SYGVKD. Sequencing used T cells isolated from PBMCs. The chain links TRBV10-3 with TRBJ2-3; TRBD2 is a possible D gene, resting on 5 matching bases. This receptor was taken from a human donor in good health. The CDR3: CAISGIGGTDTQYF. The sequenced DNA is TGTGCCATCAGTGGAATCGGGGGCACAGATACGCAGTATTTT.